This TCR beta chain was captured in a study of OX40 agonist ivuxolimab in advanced cancers. Looking at the study overall: Partial responses occurred in three patients (one hepatocellular carcinoma, two cutaneous melanoma).

Samples of blood were obtained at baseline, on cycle 4 day 1, and on cycle 7 day 1. Remarks on this clone: The target antigen is unknown. An end of the junction differs from the germline gene, which may be a read error.

Study outcomes and limitations: Both blood CD4+ and CD8+ T cells showed clonal growth by week 6 at 0.1 to 3.0 mg/kg.

Libraries were prepared by immunoSEQ multiplex PCR; TCRdb keeps only in-frame clonotypes and omits some of them. The sample includes about 73,000 clones, 92% seen only once; the top ten take over 0.35%. The CDR3 is made up of 15 amino acids. Germline CDR1 is KGHSH and CDR2 is LQKENI. The receptor was isolated from an adult with an advanced solid tumor such as melanoma, head and neck, liver or kidney cancer. J is TRBJ1-1 and V is TRBV18, with TRBD1 as a possible D gene (6 bases). The input for sequencing was CD4+ or CD8+ T cells sorted from blood, taken in a trial of the OX40 agonist ivuxolimab. The CDR3 protein is CASSPSGQLNAEAFF. The CDR3 region has the DNA TGTGCCAGCTCACCCTCTGGACAGCTGAACGCTGAAGCTTTCTTT.